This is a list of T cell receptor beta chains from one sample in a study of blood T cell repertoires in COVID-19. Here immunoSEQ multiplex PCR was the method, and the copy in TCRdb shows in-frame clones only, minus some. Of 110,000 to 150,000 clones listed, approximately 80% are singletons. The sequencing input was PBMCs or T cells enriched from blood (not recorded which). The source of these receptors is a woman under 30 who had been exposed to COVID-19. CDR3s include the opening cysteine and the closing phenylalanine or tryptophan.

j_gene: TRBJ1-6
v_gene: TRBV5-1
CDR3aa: CASSFNRGGGNSPLHF

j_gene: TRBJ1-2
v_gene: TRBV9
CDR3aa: CASSVSPQGYYGYTF

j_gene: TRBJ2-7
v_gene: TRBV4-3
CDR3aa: CASSPSKDRRYEQYF

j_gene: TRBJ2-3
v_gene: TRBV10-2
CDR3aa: CASSEYVRGTDTQYF

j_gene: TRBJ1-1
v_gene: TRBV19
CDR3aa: CASREEGSGNTEAFF

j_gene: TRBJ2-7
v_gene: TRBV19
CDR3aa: CASSISRDEQYF

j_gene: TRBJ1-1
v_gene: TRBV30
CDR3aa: CAYTRTLEAFF

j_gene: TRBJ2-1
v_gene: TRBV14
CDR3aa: CASSQGRLAESSYNEQFF

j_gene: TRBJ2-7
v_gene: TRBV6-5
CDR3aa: CASKRGREVSYEQYF

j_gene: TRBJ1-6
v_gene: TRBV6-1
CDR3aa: CASSEAGENSPLHF

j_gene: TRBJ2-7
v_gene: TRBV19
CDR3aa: CASSFSGTGNHEQYF

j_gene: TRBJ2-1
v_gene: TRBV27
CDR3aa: CASSFSRNNEQFF

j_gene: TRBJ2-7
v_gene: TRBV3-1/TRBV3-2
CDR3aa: CASSLTDRGLYEQYF

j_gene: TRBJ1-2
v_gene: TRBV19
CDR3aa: CASHYGYGYTF

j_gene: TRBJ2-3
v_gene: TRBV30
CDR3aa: CAWSVMYF

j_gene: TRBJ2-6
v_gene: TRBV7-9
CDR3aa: CASSSLSGANVLTF

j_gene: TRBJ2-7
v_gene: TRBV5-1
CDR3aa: CASSLITGQGAHEQYF

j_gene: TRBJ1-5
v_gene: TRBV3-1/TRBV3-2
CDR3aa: CASSHHRGGQPQHF

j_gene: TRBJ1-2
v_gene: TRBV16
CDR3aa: CASSPTGQSNYGYTF

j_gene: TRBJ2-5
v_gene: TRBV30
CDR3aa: CAWTGGMGFGETQYF

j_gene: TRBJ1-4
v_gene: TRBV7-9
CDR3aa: CASSRGQGNEKLFF

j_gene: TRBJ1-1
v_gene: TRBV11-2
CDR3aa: CASSLPGQGATEAFF

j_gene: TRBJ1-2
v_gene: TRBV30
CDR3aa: CAWSVIGSGGRGYTF

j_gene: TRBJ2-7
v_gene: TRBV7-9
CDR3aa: CASSPSGTYEQYF